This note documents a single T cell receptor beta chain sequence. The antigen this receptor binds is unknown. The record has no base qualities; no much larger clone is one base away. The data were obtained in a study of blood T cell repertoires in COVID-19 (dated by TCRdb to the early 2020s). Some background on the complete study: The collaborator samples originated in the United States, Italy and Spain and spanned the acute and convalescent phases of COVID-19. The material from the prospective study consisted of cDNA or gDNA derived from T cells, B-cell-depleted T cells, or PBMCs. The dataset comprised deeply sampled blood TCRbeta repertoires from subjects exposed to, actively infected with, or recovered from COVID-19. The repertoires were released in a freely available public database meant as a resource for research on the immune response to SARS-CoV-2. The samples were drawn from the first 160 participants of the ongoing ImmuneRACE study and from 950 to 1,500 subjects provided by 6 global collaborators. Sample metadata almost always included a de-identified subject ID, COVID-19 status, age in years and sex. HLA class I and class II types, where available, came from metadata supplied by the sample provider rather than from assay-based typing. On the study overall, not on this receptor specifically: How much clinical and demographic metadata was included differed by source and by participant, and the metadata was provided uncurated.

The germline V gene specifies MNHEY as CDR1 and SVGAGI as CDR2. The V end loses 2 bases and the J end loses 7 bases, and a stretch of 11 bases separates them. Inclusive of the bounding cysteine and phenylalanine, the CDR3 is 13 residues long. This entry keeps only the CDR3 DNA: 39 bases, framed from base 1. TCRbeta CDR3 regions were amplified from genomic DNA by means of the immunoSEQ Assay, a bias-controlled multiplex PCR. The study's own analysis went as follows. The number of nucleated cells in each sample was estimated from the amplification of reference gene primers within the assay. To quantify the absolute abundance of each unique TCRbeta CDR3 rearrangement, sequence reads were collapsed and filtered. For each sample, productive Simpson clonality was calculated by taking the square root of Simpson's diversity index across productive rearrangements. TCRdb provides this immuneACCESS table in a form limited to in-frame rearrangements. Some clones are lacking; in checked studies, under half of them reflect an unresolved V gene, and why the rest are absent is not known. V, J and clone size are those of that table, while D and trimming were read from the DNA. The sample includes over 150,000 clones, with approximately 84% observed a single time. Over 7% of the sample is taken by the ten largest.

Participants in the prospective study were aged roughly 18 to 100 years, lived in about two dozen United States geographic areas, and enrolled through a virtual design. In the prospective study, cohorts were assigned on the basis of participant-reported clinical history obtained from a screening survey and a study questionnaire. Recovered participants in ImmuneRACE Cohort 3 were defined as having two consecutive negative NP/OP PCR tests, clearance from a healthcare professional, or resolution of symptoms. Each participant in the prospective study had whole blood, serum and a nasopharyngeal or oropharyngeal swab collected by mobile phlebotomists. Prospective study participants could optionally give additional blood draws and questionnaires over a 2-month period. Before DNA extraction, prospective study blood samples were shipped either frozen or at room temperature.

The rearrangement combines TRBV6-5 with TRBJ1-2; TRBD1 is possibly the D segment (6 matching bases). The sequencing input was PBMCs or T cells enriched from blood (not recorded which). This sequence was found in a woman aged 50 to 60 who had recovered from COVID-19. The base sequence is TGTGCCAGCAGTTACCGGGACACCGCTGGCTACACCTTC. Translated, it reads CASSYRDTAGYTF.